This T cell receptor (beta chain) was captured in a study of diagnostic markers for celiac disease (dated by TCRdb to about 2020). This clonotype is medium-sized (0.01 to 0.1%) as judged by frequency; no count is noted. Its antigen is still unknown. CDR1 and CDR2 were assigned from the germline V gene (reference sequence) as DFQATT and SNEGSKA. The CDR3 goes from the cysteine to the phenylalanine over 21 residues. No DNA is recorded. Instrument on record: Illumina MiSeq. Following reprocessing of the reads by TCRdb, the data hold one row per CDR3 protein sequence and no DNA is available. The table of this sample itemizes roughly 1,500 distinct CDR3 sequences. The ten biggest clones cover about 10% of the sample.

The chain is assembled from TRBV20-1 and TRBJ2-1; there is no DNA to check the TCRdb D call of TRBD2. Specimen: either unsorted cells or a sorted T cell fraction (not recorded which). This receptor was obtained from a human donor. The CDR3 corresponds to CSVDELWGLAVGVLSYNEQFF.